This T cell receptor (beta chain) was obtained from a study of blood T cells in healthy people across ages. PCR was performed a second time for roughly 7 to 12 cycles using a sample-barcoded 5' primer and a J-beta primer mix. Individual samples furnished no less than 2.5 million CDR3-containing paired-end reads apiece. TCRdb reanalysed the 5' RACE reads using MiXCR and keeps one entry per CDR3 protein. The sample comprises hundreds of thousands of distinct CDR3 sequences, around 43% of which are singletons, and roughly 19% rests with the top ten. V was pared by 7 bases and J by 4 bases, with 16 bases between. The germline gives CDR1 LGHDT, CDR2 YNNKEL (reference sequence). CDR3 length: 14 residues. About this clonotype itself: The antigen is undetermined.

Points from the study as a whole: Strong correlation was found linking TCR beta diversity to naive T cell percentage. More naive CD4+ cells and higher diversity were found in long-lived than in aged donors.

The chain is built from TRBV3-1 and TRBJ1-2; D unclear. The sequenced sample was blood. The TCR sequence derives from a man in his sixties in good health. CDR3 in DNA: TGTGCCAGCAACCTAAACGGGATCTCCTATGGCTACACCTTC. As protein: CASNLNGISYGYTF.